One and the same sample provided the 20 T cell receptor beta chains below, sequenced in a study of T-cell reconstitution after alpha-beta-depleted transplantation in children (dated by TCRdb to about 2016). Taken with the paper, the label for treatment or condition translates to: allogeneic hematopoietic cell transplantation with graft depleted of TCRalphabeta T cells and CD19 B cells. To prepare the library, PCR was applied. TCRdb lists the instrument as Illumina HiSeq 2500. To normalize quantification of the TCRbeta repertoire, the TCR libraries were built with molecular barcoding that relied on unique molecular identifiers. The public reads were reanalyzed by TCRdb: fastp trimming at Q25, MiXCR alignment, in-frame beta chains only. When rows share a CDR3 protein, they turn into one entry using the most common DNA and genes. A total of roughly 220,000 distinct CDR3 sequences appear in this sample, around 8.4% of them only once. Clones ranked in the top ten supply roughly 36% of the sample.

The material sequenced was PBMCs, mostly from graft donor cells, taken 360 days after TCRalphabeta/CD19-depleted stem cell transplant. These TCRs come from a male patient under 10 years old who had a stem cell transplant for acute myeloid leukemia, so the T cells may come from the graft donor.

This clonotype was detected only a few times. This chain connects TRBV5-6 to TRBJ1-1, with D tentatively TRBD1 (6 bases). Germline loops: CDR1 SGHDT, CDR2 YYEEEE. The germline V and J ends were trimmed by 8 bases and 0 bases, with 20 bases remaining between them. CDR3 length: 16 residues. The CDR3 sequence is CASRRETGLMNTEAFF. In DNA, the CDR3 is TGTGCCAGTCGCCGTGAGACAGGACTTATGAACACTGAAGCTTTCTTT.

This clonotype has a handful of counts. As DNA, the CDR3 is TGCAGTGCCAGTACCCGGGACCCCTTTTTAAGGCCCCAGCATTTT. It encodes CSASTRDPFLRPQHF. V usage is TRBV20-1 and J usage is TRBJ1-5, with D perhaps matching TRBD1 (5 bases). Trimming pared 6 bases from V and 9 bases from J, leaving 24 bases between. CDR3 size: 15 residues. Germline V gives CDR1 DFQATT, CDR2 SNEGSKA (reference sequence).

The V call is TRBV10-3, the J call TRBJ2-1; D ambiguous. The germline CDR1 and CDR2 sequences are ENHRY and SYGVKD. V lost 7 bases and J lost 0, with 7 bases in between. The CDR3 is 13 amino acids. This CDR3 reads CAIMESSYNEQFF. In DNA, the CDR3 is TGTGCCATCATGGAGAGCTCCTACAATGAGCAGTTCTTC.

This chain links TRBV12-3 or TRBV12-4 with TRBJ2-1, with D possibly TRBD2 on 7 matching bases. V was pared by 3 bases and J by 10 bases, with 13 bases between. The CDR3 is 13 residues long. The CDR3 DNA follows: TGTGCCAGCAGTTTGGGAGGGGGGTACGAGCAGTTCTTC. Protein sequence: CASSLGGGYEQFF.

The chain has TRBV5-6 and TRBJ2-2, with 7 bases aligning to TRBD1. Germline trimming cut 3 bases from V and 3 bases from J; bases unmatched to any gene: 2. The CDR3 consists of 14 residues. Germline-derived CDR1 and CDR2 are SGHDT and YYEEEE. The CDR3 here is CASSWDRYTGELFF. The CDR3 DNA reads TGTGCCAGCAGCTGGGACAGATACACCGGGGAGCTGTTTTTT.

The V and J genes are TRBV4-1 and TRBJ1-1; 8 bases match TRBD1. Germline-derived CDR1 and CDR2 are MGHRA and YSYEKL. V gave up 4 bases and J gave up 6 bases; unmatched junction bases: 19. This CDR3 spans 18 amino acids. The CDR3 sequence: CASSPFRHTGGVGPEAFF. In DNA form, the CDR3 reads TGCGCCAGCAGCCCCTTCCGGCACACAGGGGGAGTCGGCCCTGAAGCTTTCTTT.

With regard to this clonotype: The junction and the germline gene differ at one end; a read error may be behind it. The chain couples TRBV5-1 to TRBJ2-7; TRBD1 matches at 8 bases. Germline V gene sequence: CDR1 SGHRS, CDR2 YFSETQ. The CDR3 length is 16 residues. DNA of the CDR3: TGCGCCAGCAGCCCGCAAACTGGACAGGGCTCCCACGAGCAGTACTTC. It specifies CASSPQTGQGSHEQYF.

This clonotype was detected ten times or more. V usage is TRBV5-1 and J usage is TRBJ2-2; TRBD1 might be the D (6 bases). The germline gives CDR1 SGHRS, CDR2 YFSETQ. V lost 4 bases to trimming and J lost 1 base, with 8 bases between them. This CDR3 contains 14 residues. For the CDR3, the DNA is TGCGCCAGCAGCGGGACACAGAACACCGGGGAGCTGTTTTTT. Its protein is CASSGTQNTGELFF.

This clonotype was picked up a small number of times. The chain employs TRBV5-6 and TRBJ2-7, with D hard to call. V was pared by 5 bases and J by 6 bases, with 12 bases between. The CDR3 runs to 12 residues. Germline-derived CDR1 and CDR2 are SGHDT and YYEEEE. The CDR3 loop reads CASSSYSFEQYV. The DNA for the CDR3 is TGTGCCAGCAGTTCGTACAGTTTCGAGCAGTACGTC.

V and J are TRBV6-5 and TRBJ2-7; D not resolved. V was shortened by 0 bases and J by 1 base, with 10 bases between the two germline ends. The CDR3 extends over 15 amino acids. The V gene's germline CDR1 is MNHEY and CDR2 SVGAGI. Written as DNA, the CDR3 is TGTGCCAGCAGTTACTCGAGATCGGCTTCCTACGAGCAGTACTTC. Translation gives CASSYSRSASYEQYF.

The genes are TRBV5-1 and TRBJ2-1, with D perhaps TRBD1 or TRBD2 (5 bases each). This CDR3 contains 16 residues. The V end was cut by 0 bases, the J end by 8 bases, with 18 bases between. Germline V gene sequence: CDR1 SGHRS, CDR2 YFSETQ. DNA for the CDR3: TGCGCCAGCAGCTTGGAAGGGACGAACACCGTGCATGAGCAGTTCTTC. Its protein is CASSLEGTNTVHEQFF.

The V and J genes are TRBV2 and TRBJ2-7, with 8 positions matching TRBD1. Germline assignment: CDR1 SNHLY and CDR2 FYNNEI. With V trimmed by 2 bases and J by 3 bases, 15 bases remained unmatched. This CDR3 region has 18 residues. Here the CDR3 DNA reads TGTGCCAGCAGTGAATTGATTCAGGGGGCAATAATAGGCTACGAGCAGTACGTC. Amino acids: CASSELIQGAIIGYEQYV.

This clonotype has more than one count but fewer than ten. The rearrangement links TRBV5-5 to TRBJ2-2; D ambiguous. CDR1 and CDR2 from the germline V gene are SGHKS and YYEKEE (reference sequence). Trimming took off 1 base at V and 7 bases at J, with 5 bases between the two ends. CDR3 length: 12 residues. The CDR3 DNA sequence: TGTGCCAGCAGCTTGTTCCGCGGGGAGCTGTTTTTT. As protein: CASSLFRGELFF. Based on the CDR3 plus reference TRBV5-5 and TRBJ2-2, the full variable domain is DAGVTQSPTHLIKTRGQQVTLRCSPISGHKSVSWYQQVLGQGPQFIFQYYEKEERGRGNFPDRFSARQFPNYSSELNVNALLLGDSALYLCASSLFRGELFFGEGSRLTVL.

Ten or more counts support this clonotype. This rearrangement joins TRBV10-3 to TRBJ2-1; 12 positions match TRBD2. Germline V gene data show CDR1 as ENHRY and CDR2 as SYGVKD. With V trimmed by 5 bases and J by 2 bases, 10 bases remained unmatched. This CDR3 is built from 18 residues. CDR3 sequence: CAISLGLAGGITYNEQFF. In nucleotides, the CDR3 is TGTGCCATCAGTCTGGGGCTAGCGGGAGGGATCACCTACAATGAGCAGTTCTTC.

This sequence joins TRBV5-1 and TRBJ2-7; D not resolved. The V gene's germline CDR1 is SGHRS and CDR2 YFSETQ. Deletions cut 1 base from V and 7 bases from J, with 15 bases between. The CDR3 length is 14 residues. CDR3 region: CASSLRQDPAEQYF. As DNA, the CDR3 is TGCGCCAGCAGCTTGCGTCAAGACCCAGCTGAGCAGTACTTC.

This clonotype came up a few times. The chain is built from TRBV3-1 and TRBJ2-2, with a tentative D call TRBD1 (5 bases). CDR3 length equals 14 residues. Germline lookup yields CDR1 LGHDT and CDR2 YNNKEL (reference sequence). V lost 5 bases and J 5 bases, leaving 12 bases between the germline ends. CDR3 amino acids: CASSWRTQTGELFF. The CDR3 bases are TGTGCCAGCAGCTGGCGGACACAGACCGGGGAGCTGTTTTTT.

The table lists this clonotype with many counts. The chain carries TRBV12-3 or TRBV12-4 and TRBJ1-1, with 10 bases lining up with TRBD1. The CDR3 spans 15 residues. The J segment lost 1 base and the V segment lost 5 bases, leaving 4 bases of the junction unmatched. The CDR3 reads CASSPRTGGNTEAFF. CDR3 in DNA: TGTGCCAGCAGTCCTCGGACAGGGGGGAACACTGAAGCTTTCTTT.

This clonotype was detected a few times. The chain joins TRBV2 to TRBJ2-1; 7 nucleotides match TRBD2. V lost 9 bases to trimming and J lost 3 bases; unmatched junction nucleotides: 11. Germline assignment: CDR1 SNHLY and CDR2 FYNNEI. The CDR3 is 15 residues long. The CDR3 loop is CARTPLAGVYNEQFF. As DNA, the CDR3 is TGTGCCAGGACCCCCTTGGCGGGAGTCTACAATGAGCAGTTCTTC. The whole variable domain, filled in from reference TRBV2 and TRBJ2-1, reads EPEVTQTPSHQVTQMGQEVILRCVPISNHLYFYWYRQILGQKVEFLVSFYNNEISEKSEIFDDQFSVERPDGSNFTLKIRSTKLEDSAMYFCARTPLAGVYNEQFFGPGTRLTVL.

In DNA, the CDR3 is TGTGCCAGCAGCTTGGCAGGGGCGCATGGCTACACCTTC. Translated, it gives CASSLAGAHGYTF. The rearrangement uses TRBV7-9 and TRBJ1-2; D possibly corresponds to TRBD1 (6 bases). The CDR3 extends over 13 amino acids. V was pared by 3 bases and J by 6 bases, with 11 bases between. The germline CDR1 and CDR2 sequences are SEHNR and FQNEAQ (reference sequence).

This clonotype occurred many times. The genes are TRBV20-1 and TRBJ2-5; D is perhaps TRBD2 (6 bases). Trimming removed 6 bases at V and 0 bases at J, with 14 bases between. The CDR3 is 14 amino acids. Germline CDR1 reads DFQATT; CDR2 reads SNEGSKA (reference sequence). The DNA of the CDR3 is TGCAGTGCCAGCCGTCTAGCGAACCAAGAGACCCAGTACTTC. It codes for CSASRLANQETQYF.